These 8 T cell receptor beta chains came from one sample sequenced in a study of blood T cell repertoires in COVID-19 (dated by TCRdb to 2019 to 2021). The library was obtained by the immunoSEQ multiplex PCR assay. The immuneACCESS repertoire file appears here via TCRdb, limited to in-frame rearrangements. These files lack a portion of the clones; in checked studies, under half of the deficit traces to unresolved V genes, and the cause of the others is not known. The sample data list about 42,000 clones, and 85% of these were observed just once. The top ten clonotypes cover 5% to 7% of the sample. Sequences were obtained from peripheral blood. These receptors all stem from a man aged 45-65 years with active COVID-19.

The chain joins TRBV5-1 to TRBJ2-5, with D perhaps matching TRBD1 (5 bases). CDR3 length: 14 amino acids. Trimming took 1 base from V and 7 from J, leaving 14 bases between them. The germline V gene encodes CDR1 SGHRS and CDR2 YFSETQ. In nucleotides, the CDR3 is TGCGCCAGCAGCTTGTCCCAGGGCCAGGGGACCCAGTACTTC. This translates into CASSLSQGQGTQYF.

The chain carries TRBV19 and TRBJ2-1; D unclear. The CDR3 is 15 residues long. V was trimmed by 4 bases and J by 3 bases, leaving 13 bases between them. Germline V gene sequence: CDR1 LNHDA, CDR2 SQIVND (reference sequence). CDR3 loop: CASSTEFAVYNEQFF. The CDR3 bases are TGTGCCAGTAGTACCGAATTCGCGGTCTACAATGAGCAGTTCTTC.

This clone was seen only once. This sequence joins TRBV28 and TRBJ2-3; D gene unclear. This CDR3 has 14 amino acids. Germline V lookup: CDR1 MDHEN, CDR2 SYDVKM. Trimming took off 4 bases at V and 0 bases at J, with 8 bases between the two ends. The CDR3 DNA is TGTGCCAGCAGTTATGGTAGTAGCACAGATACGCAGTATTTT. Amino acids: CASSYGSSTDTQYF.

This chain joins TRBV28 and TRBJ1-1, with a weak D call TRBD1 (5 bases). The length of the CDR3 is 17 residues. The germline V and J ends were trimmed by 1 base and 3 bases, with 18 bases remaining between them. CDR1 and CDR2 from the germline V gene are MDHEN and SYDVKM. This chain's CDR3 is CASSLLDRAGEHTEAFF. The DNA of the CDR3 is TGTGCCAGCAGTTTATTAGACCGGGCGGGGGAGCACACTGAAGCTTTCTTT.

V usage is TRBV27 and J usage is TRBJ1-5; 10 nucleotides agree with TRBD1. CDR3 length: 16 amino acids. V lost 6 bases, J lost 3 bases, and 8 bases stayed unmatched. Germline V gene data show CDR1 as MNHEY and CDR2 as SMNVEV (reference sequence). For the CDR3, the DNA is TGTGCCAGCAGGTGGACAGGGGGGGGTATCAATCAGCCCCAGCATTTT. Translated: CASRWTGGGINQPQHF.

The CDR3 sequence: CASSWVWDRTVYEQYF. DNA of the CDR3: TGTGCCAGCAGCTGGGTGTGGGACAGGACGGTCTACGAGCAGTACTTC. This rearrangement joins TRBV11-3 to TRBJ2-7; 8 nucleotides line up with TRBD1. The CDR3 spans 16 residues. From germline, CDR1 is SGHNT and CDR2 YENEEA. V was clipped by 4 bases and J by 3 bases; unmatched bases: 11.

CDR3 DNA sequence: TGTGCCAGCAGCTTAGAGGGGGCCCCACACTCCTACGAGCAGTACTTC. It encodes CASSLEGAPHSYEQYF. This chain links TRBV7-9 with TRBJ2-7; TRBD1 aligns across 7 bases. After removal of 1 base from V and 0 bases from J, the junction contained 6 bases not matched to a gene. The CDR3 totals 16 residues. Germline-derived CDR1 and CDR2 are SEHNR and FQNEAQ (reference sequence).

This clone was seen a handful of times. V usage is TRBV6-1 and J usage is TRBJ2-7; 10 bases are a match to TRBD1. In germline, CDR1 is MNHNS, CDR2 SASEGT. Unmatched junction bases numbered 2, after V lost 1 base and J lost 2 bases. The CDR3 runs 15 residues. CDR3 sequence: CASSEDGQGAYEQYF. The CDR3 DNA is TGTGCCAGCAGTGAAGACGGACAGGGGGCCTACGAGCAGTACTTC.